This T cell receptor (beta chain) originates from a study of T cells in Graves' hyperthyroidism and ophthalmopathy. This clonotype was counted a few times. The CDR3 regions of TCR beta were amplified from RNA transcripts. Using the HTBI primer set, a first-round RT-PCR was run on the TCR CDR3. Using its own MiXCR run on the multiplex PCR reads, TCRdb lists one record per CDR3 protein. The sample shows about 610,000 distinct CDR3 sequences, over 12% of them seen only once. The clonotype originates from a woman aged 40 to 49 with Graves' ophthalmopathy. What was sequenced was blood.

The CDR3 here is CASSWTSGSLYEQYF. The CDR3 DNA reads TGTGCCAGCAGTTGGACTAGCGGGAGTCTCTACGAGCAGTACTTC. The chain has TRBV27 and TRBJ2-7, with TRBD2 matching 13 bases. V shed 4 bases, J shed 3 bases, and the junction held 3 bases outside the gene matches. The length of the CDR3 is 15 residues. Germline V CDR1 and CDR2: MNHEY, SMNVEV (reference sequence).